This passage covers 31 T cell receptor beta chains from one sample sequenced in a study of shared clonotypes between healthy human individuals. The method was immunoSEQ multiplex PCR; TCRdb's version includes in-frame clones alone and lacks a portion of them. Found here are around 990,000 clones, approximately 80% of them singletons; the top ten hold more than 0.85%. The sequenced sample consisted of memory CD4+ T cells from PBMCs. This sample's subset: CD45RA-negative fraction. Every receptor here comes from a man aged 18 to 35 in good health. Some clones in this sample may be carry-over from other donors' samples.

The rearrangement uses TRBV28 and TRBJ2-1, with 8 bases matching TRBD2. Per the germline V gene, CDR1 is MDHEN and CDR2 is SYDVKM. Trimming cost V 4 bases and J 13 bases; bases outside gene matches: 15. This CDR3 is 15 amino acids long. Written as DNA, the CDR3 is TGTGCCAGCAGTTCTCACTCTAGCGGGCCGTCCATACAGTTCTTC. It is translated as CASSSHSSGPSIQFF.

The chain carries TRBV4-1 and TRBJ1-2; 8 bases line up with TRBD1. The CDR3 is made up of 17 amino acids. CDR1 is MGHRA, CDR2 YSYEKL, per germline. The junction had 10 bases not matched to a gene; V was cut back by 4 bases and J by 0 bases. CDR3 DNA: TGCGCCAGCAGCCTACAGGTCGGGACAGGCTCTAACTATGGCTACACCTTC. Translating gives CASSLQVGTGSNYGYTF.

The chain links TRBV11-2 to TRBJ1-5; D unresolved. Germline loops: CDR1 SGHAT, CDR2 FQNNGV. There are 14 residues in the CDR3. Trimming took 1 base from V and 3 from J, leaving 7 bases between them. The CDR3 spells CASSLGTVNQPQHF. Here the CDR3 DNA reads TGTGCCAGCAGCTTAGGGACCGTCAATCAGCCCCAGCATTTT.

This clone was detected once. V gene TRBV28 combines with J gene TRBJ1-2; D not resolved. This CDR3 is 13 amino acids long. Germline V gene data show CDR1 as MDHEN and CDR2 as SYDVKM. The ends were cut back, 0 bases at V and 4 bases at J, with 6 bases in the middle. The CDR3 reads CASSLWLSYGYTF. The CDR3 DNA follows: TGTGCCAGCAGTTTATGGCTGAGCTATGGCTACACCTTC.

This chain uses TRBV19 with TRBJ2-5, with TRBD2 matching over 11 bases. CDR1 and CDR2 (germline): LNHDA, SQIVND (reference sequence). This CDR3 spans 17 amino acids. Unmatched junction bases numbered 8, after V lost 3 bases and J lost 2 bases. The chain's CDR3 is CASSIGWTSGSQETQYF. DNA for the CDR3: TGTGCCAGTAGTATCGGCTGGACTAGCGGGTCACAAGAGACCCAGTACTTC.

The J gene is TRBJ2-1, the V gene TRBV6-5; possibly TRBD1 or TRBD2 for D (6 bases each). The V end lost 6 bases, the J end lost 5 bases, and 17 bases lay between the germline ends. Germline CDR1 MNHEY, CDR2 SVGAGI. This CDR3 contains 15 residues. The CDR3: CASSFGPGGDNEQFF. The CDR3 DNA is TGTGCCAGCAGCTTCGGCCCCGGGGGCGACAATGAGCAGTTCTTC.

The chain is built from TRBV28 and TRBJ2-7, with 10 bases aligning to TRBD2. The CDR3 is made up of 13 amino acids. After removal of 7 bases from V and 6 bases from J, the junction contained 6 bases not matched to a gene. The germline V gene has CDR1 MDHEN and CDR2 SYDVKM. The CDR3 loop reads CASTSGRAREQYF. The CDR3 coding sequence is TGTGCCAGCACGAGCGGGAGGGCCCGCGAGCAGTACTTC. Variable domain in full (rest from reference TRBV28 and TRBJ2-7): DVKVTQSSRYLVKRTGEKVFLECVQDMDHENMFWYRQDPGLGLRLIYFSYDVKMKEKGDIPEGYSVSREKKERFSLILESASTNQTSMYLCASTSGRAREQYFGPGTRLTVT.

With respect to this clone: This specimen includes other DNA sequences encoding the same CDR3. This chain links TRBV6-6 with TRBJ1-2; D is undetermined. The CDR3 length is 14 residues. Between the trimmed V and J ends, which lost 0 bases and 2 bases, there was a span of 7 bases. CDR1 MNHNY and CDR2 SVGAGI come from the germline V gene (reference sequence). CDR3 nucleotides: TGTGCCAGCAGTTACTCAAAAGGGAACTATGGCTACACCTTC. Its translation is CASSYSKGNYGYTF.

The chain recombines TRBV2 with TRBJ1-5, with D uncertain. Germline lookup yields CDR1 SNHLY and CDR2 FYNNEI. Trimming took off 6 bases at V and 0 bases at J, with 9 bases between the two ends. This CDR3 has 14 residues. The chain's CDR3 is CASRRATSNQPQHF. The DNA for the CDR3 is TGTGCCAGCAGGCGGGCTACTAGCAATCAGCCCCAGCATTTT. Based on the CDR3 plus reference TRBV2 and TRBJ1-5, the full variable domain is EPEVTQTPSHQVTQMGQEVILRCVPISNHLYFYWYRQILGQKVEFLVSFYNNEISEKSEIFDDQFSVERPDGSNFTLKIRSTKLEDSAMYFCASRRATSNQPQHFGDGTRLSIL.

The CDR3 DNA is TGTGCCAGCAGGCAGGGGGTAGCTCAGCCCCAGCATTTT. Residues: CASRQGVAQPQHF. The chain carries TRBV2 and TRBJ1-5; TRBD1 matches at 7 bases. After removal of 6 bases from V and 6 bases from J, the junction contained 5 bases not matched to a gene. Germline V gene sequence: CDR1 SNHLY, CDR2 FYNNEI. The CDR3 runs 13 residues.

The chain couples TRBV29-1 to TRBJ2-1; 7 bases are shared with TRBD2. V was clipped by 3 bases and J by 1 base; unmatched bases: 18. The CDR3 is 19 amino acids. The germline gives CDR1 SQVTM, CDR2 ANQGSEA. CDR3 loop: CSVDKARQLGLGSYNEQFF. Here the CDR3 DNA reads TGCAGCGTTGACAAGGCGCGACAGTTAGGACTAGGATCCTACAATGAGCAGTTCTTC.

V usage is TRBV21-1 and J usage is TRBJ1-2; the D segment call TRBD1 is taken from the table without a DNA check. TRBV21-1 is noted as a pseudogene. The CDR3 has 16 amino acids. DNA of the CDR3: TGTGCCAGCAGCCCCCGATTAGGGGTTCTCGGCTATGGCTACACCTTC. This sequence encodes CASSPRLGVLGYGYTF.

The rearrangement uses TRBV18 and TRBJ2-1; 14 bases are a match to TRBD2. V was pared by 2 bases and J by 3 bases, with 3 bases of the junction left unmatched. CDR3 length equals 17 residues. CDR1 and CDR2 from the germline V gene are KGHSH and LQKENI. Here the CDR3 DNA reads TGTGCCAGCTCACCAGGGACTAGCGGGAGCTTCTACAATGAGCAGTTCTTC. It specifies CASSPGTSGSFYNEQFF.

The chain uses TRBV28 and TRBJ2-2; perhaps TRBD2 as D (6 bases). The ends were cut back, 3 bases at V and 5 bases at J, with 16 bases in the middle. The CDR3 totals 16 residues. CDR1 MDHEN and CDR2 SYDVKM come from the germline V gene. The CDR3 loop is CASSFRRSGPTGELFF. The CDR3, as DNA: TGTGCCAGCAGTTTTAGAAGGAGCGGGCCAACCGGGGAGCTGTTTTTT.

CDR3 DNA: TGTGCCAGCGGGAGAGGGGGGAACATTTACGAGCAGTACTTC. Amino acids: CASGRGGNIYEQYF. J is TRBJ2-7 and V is TRBV9, with D perhaps being TRBD1 or TRBD2 (6 bases each). With 7 bases removed from V and 4 bases from J, the gap between germline ends came to 18 bases. The CDR3 length is 14 residues. Germline V gene sequence: CDR1 SGDLS, CDR2 YYNGEE.

This clone was observed a single time. The chain joins TRBV19 to TRBJ1-2; possible D gene TRBD1, 6 bases. Germline assignment: CDR1 LNHDA and CDR2 SQIVND (reference sequence). The CDR3 is 14 residues long. V was shortened by 3 bases and J by 2 bases, with 10 bases between the two germline ends. The DNA for the CDR3 is TGTGCCAGTAGTATCCCTGGACAGAACTATGGCTACACCTTC. It specifies CASSIPGQNYGYTF.

The chain uses TRBV29-1 and TRBJ2-3; D is possibly TRBD1 (5 bases). The CDR3 loop spans 12 amino acids. Trimming took 7 bases from V and 4 from J, leaving 12 bases between them. Germline CDR1 SQVTM, CDR2 ANQGSEA. The CDR3 DNA reads as TGCAGCGGTAAGCAGGGCGCAGATACGCAGTATTTT. This translates into CSGKQGADTQYF.

This chain uses TRBV10-3 with TRBJ2-3; 7 bases line up with TRBD1. V lost 6 bases to trimming and J lost 2 bases; unmatched junction nucleotides: 5. Germline V lookup: CDR1 ENHRY, CDR2 SYGVKD. This CDR3 contains 14 residues. In nucleotides, the CDR3 is TGTGCCATCAGGCCGGGACAGCTCACAGATACGCAGTATTTT. This encodes CAIRPGQLTDTQYF.

The V and J genes are TRBV5-1 and TRBJ2-5; the D is unclear. Trimming pared 4 bases from V and 2 bases from J, leaving 18 bases between. The CDR3 extends over 16 amino acids. Germline CDR1 reads SGHRS; CDR2 reads YFSETQ. The CDR3 reads CASSPWSGGSQETQYF. The DNA of the CDR3 is TGCGCCAGCAGCCCCTGGTCCGGTGGTAGTCAAGAGACCCAGTACTTC.

The V gene is TRBV11-1, the J gene TRBJ1-1; 9 nucleotides agree with TRBD1. The CDR3 runs to 16 residues. The V gene end was trimmed by 4 bases and the J gene end by 1 base; junction bases not matched to a gene: 7. Germline V gene sequence: CDR1 SGHAT, CDR2 FQDESV (reference sequence). CDR3 bases: TGTGCCAGCAGCTCAAAGGACAGGGGCCCGAACACTGAAGCTTTCTTT. It specifies CASSSKDRGPNTEAFF. Complete variable domain (other parts from reference TRBV11-1 and TRBJ1-1): EAEVAQSPRYKITEKSQAVAFWCDPISGHATLYWYRQILGQGPELLVQFQDESVVDDSQLPKDRFSAERLKGVDSTLKIQPAELGDSAMYLCASSSKDRGPNTEAFFGQGTRLTVV.

The chain joins TRBV7-2 to TRBJ2-1; the match to TRBD2 covers 10 bases. V shed 4 bases and J 10 bases; nucleotides not matched to a gene: 4. Germline assignment: CDR1 SGHTA and CDR2 FQGNSA. The CDR3 has 13 amino acids. The CDR3 loop reads CASSSRTSGEQFF. DNA for the CDR3: TGTGCCAGCAGCTCGAGGACTAGCGGAGAGCAGTTCTTC.

This clone has more than one count but fewer than ten. Additional DNA sequences in this sample encode the identical CDR3. V gene TRBV5-1 combines with J gene TRBJ2-5; D call uncertain. The CDR3 spans 12 residues. Trimming left V 4 bases short and J 5 bases short, with 9 bases between. The germline V gene has CDR1 SGHRS and CDR2 YFSETQ. The CDR3 protein is CASSPERETQYF. The CDR3 region has the DNA TGCGCCAGCAGCCCGGAGAGGGAGACCCAGTACTTC.

The chain links TRBV9 to TRBJ1-5; D is uncertain. V lost 2 bases, J lost 7 bases, and 10 bases lay in between. The CDR3 is 13 amino acids. Germline V CDR1 and CDR2: SGDLS, YYNGEE. The CDR3 sequence is CASSVGVRQPQHF. Written as DNA, the CDR3 is TGTGCCAGCAGCGTTGGGGTTAGGCAGCCCCAGCATTTT.

This clone was seen only a few times. The chain recombines TRBV4-2 with TRBJ2-7, with unresolved D. The CDR3 loop spans 13 amino acids. Germline CDR1 reads LGHNA; CDR2 reads YNFKEQ. Deletions cut 3 bases from V and 2 bases from J, with 8 bases between. CDR3 DNA sequence: TGTGCCAGCAGCCATAGGGCGACCTACGAGCAGTACTTC. This encodes CASSHRATYEQYF.

V gene TRBV28 combines with J gene TRBJ1-5, with 8 bases identical to TRBD1. J was trimmed by 11 bases and V by 6 bases; bases with no gene match: 9. Germline loops: CDR1 MDHEN, CDR2 SYDVKM. This CDR3 contains 13 residues. CDR3 in DNA: TGTGCCAGCAGCCTCGCAGGGGGCCCGACCCAGCATTTT. Protein sequence: CASSLAGGPTQHF.

The rearrangement joins TRBV10-2 to TRBJ1-1, with 8 bases identical to TRBD1. J was trimmed by 6 bases and V by 6 bases; bases with no gene match: 6. Per germline, CDR1 WSHSY and CDR2 SAAADI. The CDR3 has 13 residues. The CDR3 region has the DNA TGCGCCAGCAGGCCGGGACAGGTCCCTGAAGCTTTCTTT. Encoded protein: CASRPGQVPEAFF.

The chain links TRBV18 to TRBJ2-3; 7 nucleotides line up with TRBD2. In germline, CDR1 is KGHSH, CDR2 LQKENI. The CDR3 totals 14 residues. J lost 3 bases, V lost 4 bases, and 4 bases had no gene match. CDR3 loop: CASSQSSGTDTQYF. Here the CDR3 DNA reads TGTGCCAGCTCACAGTCTAGCGGTACAGATACGCAGTATTTT.

Only one count was recorded for this clone. The chain recombines TRBV5-8 with TRBJ1-5; D perhaps matches TRBD1 (6 bases). Germline CDR1 is SGHTS and CDR2 is YDEGEE. Trimming stripped 4 bases from V and 7 bases from J, with 18 bases between. This CDR3 is built from 15 residues. The CDR3 DNA reads as TGTGCCAGCAGCCCTCGGGTAACAGGGAGCCAGCCCCAGCATTTT. This encodes CASSPRVTGSQPQHF.

This rearrangement joins TRBV19 to TRBJ1-4, with TRBD1 as a possible D gene (5 bases). The V gene lost 6 bases and the J gene lost 5 bases, with 19 bases spanning the gap. CDR1 is LNHDA and CDR2 is SQIVND in the germline V gene (reference sequence). This CDR3 is 16 amino acids long. The CDR3 coding sequence is TGTGCCAGTAGCCTTCTCCGGGACCGAGGAAATGAAAAACTGTTTTTT. Protein product: CASSLLRDRGNEKLFF.

A few counts support this clone. V usage is TRBV28 and J usage is TRBJ1-5; a weak D match, TRBD1 (5 bases). CDR1 and CDR2 (germline): MDHEN, SYDVKM. This CDR3 comprises 15 residues. Trimming left V 9 bases short and J 2 bases short, with 17 bases between. DNA of the CDR3: TGTGCCAGTGTCAGGGCCCCAATTGGCAATCAGCCCCAGCATTTT. It encodes CASVRAPIGNQPQHF. Combining the CDR3 with reference TRBV28 and TRBJ1-5 gives the whole variable domain DVKVTQSSRYLVKRTGEKVFLECVQDMDHENMFWYRQDPGLGLRLIYFSYDVKMKEKGDIPEGYSVSREKKERFSLILESASTNQTSMYLCASVRAPIGNQPQHFGDGTRLSIL.

This chain links TRBV19 with TRBJ2-7; the D gene is possibly TRBD2 (6 bases). CDR1 and CDR2 from the germline V gene are LNHDA and SQIVND (reference sequence). V was clipped by 5 bases and J by 3 bases, with 17 bases between them. The CDR3 length is 15 residues. The CDR3 sequence is CASSPRGTALYEQYF. The CDR3 DNA reads TGTGCCAGTAGTCCCCGGGGGACGGCGCTCTACGAGCAGTACTTC.